The clone carrying this T cell receptor (beta chain) appeared many times. Using RNA transcripts as the source, TCR beta CDR3 regions were amplified. RT-PCR in the first round (using the HTBI primer set) targeted the TCR CDR3. From the multiplex PCR reads, TCRdb called clonotypes with MiXCR, one entry per CDR3 protein. This sample has some 460,000 distinct CDR3 sequences; about 15% occur once, and the top ten carry around 7.3%. Germline trimming cut 4 bases from V and 0 bases from J; bases unmatched to any gene: 7. The CDR3 length is 16 residues. Germline values: CDR1 SGHKS, CDR2 YYEKEE (reference sequence). Thyroid ultrasound, orbital computed tomography, clinical symptoms, and serum thyroxine and TRAb underpinned diagnoses. The data are from a study of T cells in Graves' hyperthyroidism and ophthalmopathy.

This receptor was obtained from a young woman with Graves' hyperthyroidism. The chain is built from TRBV5-5 and TRBJ1-3; the match to TRBD1 covers 7 bases. Sequencing was carried out using blood. This CDR3 reads CASSPQGTLSGNTIYF. Written as DNA, the CDR3 is TGTGCCAGCAGCCCACAGGGGACCCTCTCTGGAAACACCATATATTTT.